These 16 T cell receptor beta chains were sequenced from one sample in a study of cytomegalovirus exposure and HLA in healthy donors. The study ran its PCR with 60 Vbeta and 13 Jbeta primers. Only in-frame clones appear in the TCRdb table, and some are missing; sequencing was by immunoSEQ multiplex PCR. The profile covers 150,000 to 200,000 clones, with 79% appearing a single time and roughly 0.76% taken by the ten largest. Material: PBMCs. These TCRs come from a woman in her thirties or forties in good health and CMV-seronegative.

The chain employs TRBV28 and TRBJ2-7; 14 bases are a match to TRBD2. The CDR3 runs to 16 residues. The trim removed 6 bases at V and 4 bases at J, leaving 8 bases unmatched. Germline V lookup: CDR1 MDHEN, CDR2 SYDVKM. In DNA form, the CDR3 reads TGTGCCAGCAGCGGGACTAGCGGGAGAGGGGGATACGAGCAGTACTTC. It translates to CASSGTSGRGGYEQYF. Variable domain in full (rest from reference TRBV28 and TRBJ2-7): DVKVTQSSRYLVKRTGEKVFLECVQDMDHENMFWYRQDPGLGLRLIYFSYDVKMKEKGDIPEGYSVSREKKERFSLILESASTNQTSMYLCASSGTSGRGGYEQYFGPGTRLTVT.

This chain links TRBV2 with TRBJ2-3; 9 bases match TRBD2. The germline gives CDR1 SNHLY, CDR2 FYNNEI. With 3 bases clipped from V and 3 bases from J, the junction kept 4 bases outside the gene matches. This CDR3 is 15 amino acids long. CDR3 bases: TGTGCCAGCAGTGAGCGGGGGGGGAGGACAGATACGCAGTATTTT. Amino acid sequence: CASSERGGRTDTQYF. The variable domain in full, with the rest retrieved from reference TRBV2 and TRBJ2-3, is EPEVTQTPSHQVTQMGQEVILRCVPISNHLYFYWYRQILGQKVEFLVSFYNNEISEKSEIFDDQFSVERPDGSNFTLKIRSTKLEDSAMYFCASSERGGRTDTQYFGPGTRLTVL.

V is TRBV7-2 and J is TRBJ2-7; 10 nucleotides line up with TRBD2. V shed 1 base and J 7 bases; nucleotides not matched to a gene: 7. Germline V gene data show CDR1 as SGHTA and CDR2 as FQGNSA. This CDR3 spans 15 amino acids. Here the CDR3 DNA reads TGTGCCAGCAGCTTAGTAGTAGCGGGAGGAGGGGAGCAGTACTTC. Residues: CASSLVVAGGGEQYF.

V gene TRBV19 combines with J gene TRBJ2-1; maybe TRBD2 (6 bases). The CDR3 extends over 16 amino acids. CDR1 LNHDA and CDR2 SQIVND come from the germline V gene (reference sequence). The V and J ends lost 3 bases and 2 bases respectively, with 14 bases between them. CDR3 bases: TGTGCCAGTAGTATGCGGGGACGCGGGACCTACAATGAGCAGTTCTTC. It codes for CASSMRGRGTYNEQFF.

This chain joins TRBV7-9 and TRBJ2-2, with 11 positions matching TRBD2. V shed 6 bases and J 3 bases; nucleotides not matched to a gene: 3. CDR3 length: 15 amino acids. Germline CDR1 SEHNR, CDR2 FQNEAQ (reference sequence). The CDR3 sequence is CASRGTSGYTGELFF. CDR3 in DNA: TGTGCCAGCAGGGGGACTAGCGGATACACCGGGGAGCTGTTTTTT.

In its sample, this clone was seen a few times. The V call is TRBV30, the J call TRBJ1-5, with 8 bases aligning to TRBD1. With V trimmed by 3 bases and J by 2 bases, 3 bases remained unmatched. Per germline, CDR1 GTSNPN and CDR2 SVGIG (reference sequence). The CDR3 is 14 amino acids. CDR3 bases: TGTGCCTGGAGCGAGACAGGGGGCAATCAGCCCCAGCATTTT. Amino acid sequence: CAWSETGGNQPQHF.

This clone was detected a few times. The genes are TRBV2 and TRBJ2-3; TRBD1 agrees at 9 bases. The CDR3 consists of 14 residues. Trimming removed 5 bases from V and 5 bases from J; junction bases left unmatched: 5. The germline CDR1 and CDR2 sequences are SNHLY and FYNNEI. The CDR3 nucleotides are TGTGCCAGCAGTTCTGGACAGGGGCAAGATACGCAGTATTTT. Protein product: CASSSGQGQDTQYF.

The chain has TRBV6-1 and TRBJ1-1; maybe TRBD1 (6 bases). The V gene's germline CDR1 is MNHNS and CDR2 SASEGT. Trimming stripped 5 bases from V and 7 bases from J, with 17 bases between. CDR3 length: 14 residues. In DNA form, the CDR3 reads TGTGCCAGCAGTCTCCTTACAGGGAGGGGTGAAGCTTTCTTT. Its translation: CASSLLTGRGEAFF.

This clone was seen only a few times. The CDR3: CASSILDSFFNQPQHF. In DNA, the CDR3 is TGTGCCAGTAGTATCTTAGACAGCTTTTTCAATCAGCCCCAGCATTTT. The rearrangement uses TRBV19 and TRBJ1-5; TRBD1 might be the D (5 bases). The CDR3 totals 16 residues. The germline CDR1 and CDR2 sequences are LNHDA and SQIVND (reference sequence). V was cut by 3 bases and J by 3 bases, with 15 bases left in between.

This chain links TRBV15 with TRBJ2-5, with D perhaps TRBD1 (5 bases). The V end was cut by 3 bases, the J end by 1 base, with 12 bases between. This CDR3 is built from 15 residues. Germline CDR1 reads LNHNV; CDR2 reads YYDKDF (reference sequence). CDR3: CATSSHQGRQETQYF. The CDR3, as DNA: TGTGCCACCAGCAGTCACCAGGGCCGCCAAGAGACCCAGTACTTC.

In regard to this clone: Compared with germline, one end of the junction differs, possibly owing to a read error. The V gene is TRBV7-2, the J gene TRBJ2-1; 11 bases are shared with TRBD2. CDR1 and CDR2 (germline): SGHTA, FQGNSA. The CDR3 length is 13 residues. The CDR3 spells CASSPTLAGGPVF. The DNA for the CDR3 is TGTGCCAGCAGCCCTACCTTAGCGGGAGGGCCGGTCTTC.

The chain uses TRBV11-2 and TRBJ2-4, with D possibly being TRBD1 (5 bases). The V and J ends lost 5 bases and 10 bases respectively, with 18 bases between them. The germline gives CDR1 SGHAT, CDR2 FQNNGV. The CDR3 loop spans 14 amino acids. The CDR3 loop is CASSQDTSGRIQYF. In DNA, the CDR3 is TGTGCCAGCAGCCAGGACACCTCTGGAAGGATTCAGTACTTC.

DNA of the CDR3: TGTGCCAGCAGCCGGGAGGGCTCCTTTAACAATGAGCAGTTCTTC. This codes for CASSREGSFNNEQFF. J is TRBJ2-1 and V is TRBV27; 8 positions match TRBD2. This CDR3 spans 15 amino acids. The V gene end was trimmed by 6 bases and the J gene end by 5 bases; junction bases not matched to a gene: 9. Germline CDR1 is MNHEY and CDR2 is SMNVEV (reference sequence).

Concerning this clone: The junction differs from germline at one of its ends, possibly a read error. The sample holds other DNA sequences that translate to the same CDR3. The rearrangement joins TRBV5-1 to TRBJ1-1, with 8 bases that match TRBD1. Germline CDR1 is SGHRS and CDR2 is YFSETQ. The CDR3 is 16 residues long. CDR3 amino acids: CASSLVAGGLNTEAFF. The DNA of the CDR3 is TGTGCCAGCAGCTTGGTTGCAGGGGGCCTGAACACTGAAGCTTTCTTT.

This clone was detected only a few times. The chain is built from TRBV4-1 and TRBJ1-1; tentative D call: TRBD1 (5 bases). CDR3 length: 12 residues. Germline CDR1 is MGHRA and CDR2 is YSYEKL. The germline V and J ends were trimmed by 4 bases and 3 bases, with 6 bases remaining between them. The CDR3 DNA reads as TGCGCCAGCAGCCCGACAGACACTGAAGCTTTCTTT. It translates to CASSPTDTEAFF.

A remark on this clone: The same CDR3 also results from other DNA sequences found in this sample. The chain employs TRBV30 and TRBJ2-7; 11 nucleotides line up with TRBD2. Germline-derived CDR1 and CDR2 are GTSNPN and SVGIG (reference sequence). This CDR3 is 14 amino acids long. V dropped 3 bases and J dropped 0; count of bases not matched to a gene: 1. CDR3 sequence reads: CAWRLAGASYEQYF. For the CDR3, the DNA is TGTGCCTGGAGACTAGCGGGAGCCTCCTACGAGCAGTACTTC.